One sample yielded the 27 T cell receptor beta chains listed below, sequenced in a study of cytomegalovirus exposure and HLA in healthy donors. PCR primers comprised 60 Vbeta and 13 Jbeta primers. The protocol was immunoSEQ multiplex PCR, while the TCRdb copy is restricted to in-frame clones and leaves out a portion. The profile shows some 180,000 clones, roughly four fifths of them singletons. The sample was PBMCs. Every receptor here comes from a man younger than 30 in good health and CMV-seronegative.

The chain uses TRBV2 and TRBJ2-5; no reliable D call. V shed 7 bases and J shed 3 bases, with 15 bases lying between them. Germline-derived CDR1 and CDR2 are SNHLY and FYNNEI. The CDR3 totals 14 residues. The CDR3 DNA follows: TGTGCCAGCAAATTTACTGGAGCTAAAGAGACCCAGTACTTC. Its translation: CASKFTGAKETQYF.

This clone was found once. The chain recombines TRBV9 with TRBJ1-2; possible D gene TRBD1, 6 bases. Trimming removed 0 bases from V and 5 bases from J, with 14 bases in between. The CDR3 runs 15 residues. Germline CDR1 SGDLS, CDR2 YYNGEE. DNA for the CDR3: TGTGCCAGCAGCGTAGCGAGGGGGGGGGATTATGGCTACACCTTC. This gives the protein CASSVARGGDYGYTF.

Only one count was recorded for this clone. The rearrangement uses TRBV15 and TRBJ1-5; weak D call: TRBD1 (6 bases). Per germline, CDR1 LNHNV and CDR2 YYDKDF (reference sequence). The CDR3 is 14 residues long. Trimming left V 11 bases short and J 7 bases short, with 21 bases between. The CDR3 protein is CAAGGRGEQQPQHF. DNA of the CDR3: TGTGCCGCAGGCGGCAGGGGCGAACAACAGCCCCAGCATTTT. The full variable domain, with the rest looked up from reference TRBV15 and TRBJ1-5, is DAMVIQNPRYQVTQFGKPVTLSCSQTLNHNVMYWYQQKSSQAPKLLFHYYDKDFNNEADTPDNFQSRRPNTSFCFLDIRSPGLGDTAMYLCAAGGRGEQQPQHFGDGTRLSIL.

This clone was counted a single time. This sequence joins TRBV6-1 and TRBJ1-2, with 7 bases fitting TRBD1. Trimming took 4 bases from V and 5 from J; bases not matched to a gene: 7. Germline CDR1 is MNHNS and CDR2 is SASEGT. The CDR3 extends over 14 amino acids. The chain's CDR3 is CASSAQGLGYGYTF. In DNA form, the CDR3 reads TGTGCCAGCAGTGCACAGGGGTTGGGTTATGGCTACACCTTC.

The rearrangement joins TRBV2 to TRBJ1-1, with a possible D match to TRBD1 (6 bases). V dropped 4 bases and J dropped 2 bases, with 11 bases sitting between them. Germline V gene data show CDR1 as SNHLY and CDR2 as FYNNEI. The CDR3 sequence is 14 residues long. CDR3 coding DNA: TGTGCCAGCAGTGTTTTGGACAGCAACACTGAAGCTTTCTTT. It yields the protein CASSVLDSNTEAFF.

The chain links TRBV10-3 to TRBJ1-1; 9 positions match TRBD1. J gave up 1 base and V 5 bases, and 2 bases lay outside the gene matches. This CDR3 is 14 amino acids long. Germline CDR1 and CDR2: ENHRY and SYGVKD. CDR3 in DNA: TGTGCCATCAGTCAGGACAGGGGGAACACTGAAGCTTTCTTT. Residues: CAISQDRGNTEAFF.

As for this clone: This sample includes further DNA sequences coding for the same CDR3. V gene TRBV20-1 combines with J gene TRBJ2-1; weak D call: TRBD2 (5 bases). With 6 bases removed from V and 6 bases from J, the gap between germline ends came to 6 bases. CDR3 length: 10 amino acids. The germline V gene has CDR1 DFQATT and CDR2 SNEGSKA (reference sequence). The CDR3 region has the DNA TGCAGTGCGGGGAGCAATGAGCAGTTCTTC. This encodes CSAGSNEQFF.

V usage is TRBV11-2 and J usage is TRBJ1-2, with TRBD1 matching over 7 bases. Germline V gene lookup returns CDR1 SGHAT and CDR2 FQNNGV. CDR3 length equals 14 residues. V gave up 5 bases and J gave up 4 bases; unmatched junction bases: 7. The DNA of the CDR3 is TGTGCCAGCAGCCGGGACAGATTCGCCTATGGCTACACCTTC. Encoded protein: CASSRDRFAYGYTF.

The chain has TRBV9 and TRBJ1-2; 9 bases fit TRBD1. The CDR3 runs 15 residues. V trimming: 5 bases; J trimming: 5 bases; junction bases outside the gene matches: 10. The germline V gene has CDR1 SGDLS and CDR2 YYNGEE. The CDR3 region has the DNA TGTGCCAGCAGTCGATTCGACAGGGGGGAGTATGGCTACACCTTC. Its translation: CASSRFDRGEYGYTF.

J is TRBJ2-7 and V is TRBV11-2; D gene uncertain. Germline lookup yields CDR1 SGHAT and CDR2 FQNNGV. The germline V and J ends were trimmed by 5 bases and 6 bases, with 17 bases remaining between them. The CDR3 spans 14 residues. The CDR3 here is CASSPSRVLSEQYF. CDR3 nucleotide sequence: TGTGCCAGCAGCCCAAGCCGAGTACTAAGCGAGCAGTACTTC.

The V and J genes are TRBV5-1 and TRBJ2-7; D call uncertain. From germline, CDR1 is SGHRS and CDR2 YFSETQ. The ends were cut back, 0 bases at V and 0 bases at J, with 10 bases in the middle. This CDR3 contains 15 residues. CDR3: CASSLDSLSSYEQYF. CDR3 nucleotide sequence: TGCGCCAGCAGCTTGGACAGCCTATCCTCCTACGAGCAGTACTTC. The full variable domain, rest sourced from reference TRBV5-1 and TRBJ2-7, is KAGVTQTPRYLIKTRGQQVTLSCSPISGHRSVSWYQQTPGQGLQFLFEYFSETQRNKGNFPGRFSGRQFSNSRSEMNVSTLELGDSALYLCASSLDSLSSYEQYFGPGTRLTVT.

The gene calls are TRBV7-9 and TRBJ1-6; D is unclear. V shed 7 bases and J shed 10 bases, with 20 bases lying between them. Germline CDR1 reads SEHNR; CDR2 reads FQNEAQ (reference sequence). The CDR3 runs 15 residues. This CDR3 is CASTFRREGGSPLHF. CDR3 sequence (DNA): TGTGCCAGCACCTTCCGCCGGGAGGGCGGGTCACCCCTCCACTTT.

The chain links TRBV15 to TRBJ2-1; 7 bases line up with TRBD2. In germline, CDR1 is LNHNV, CDR2 YYDKDF (reference sequence). CDR3 length equals 15 residues. The ends lost 5 bases at V and 5 bases at J; junction bases unmatched: 9. This CDR3 reads CATSPRSGPHNEQFF. Written as DNA, the CDR3 is TGTGCCACCAGCCCTCGTAGCGGGCCTCACAATGAGCAGTTCTTC. Full variable domain (outside the CDR3, taken from reference TRBV15 and TRBJ2-1): DAMVIQNPRYQVTQFGKPVTLSCSQTLNHNVMYWYQQKSSQAPKLLFHYYDKDFNNEADTPDNFQSRRPNTSFCFLDIRSPGLGDTAMYLCATSPRSGPHNEQFFGPGTRLTVL.

This chain joins TRBV4-2 and TRBJ1-6; D ambiguous. The V gene's germline CDR1 is LGHNA and CDR2 YNFKEQ. CDR3 length equals 15 residues. V was pared by 0 bases and J by 6 bases, with 9 bases between. The CDR3 spells CASSQDTASNSPLHF. The CDR3 bases are TGTGCCAGCAGCCAAGATACAGCATCTAATTCACCCCTCCACTTT.

This sequence joins TRBV15 and TRBJ2-7; D gene uncertain. The V gene lost 1 base and the J gene lost 3 bases, with 10 bases spanning the gap. CDR3 size: 14 residues. The germline V gene has CDR1 LNHNV and CDR2 YYDKDF (reference sequence). CDR3 loop: CATSRGADGYEQYF. The CDR3 DNA is TGTGCCACCAGCAGAGGGGCAGATGGCTACGAGCAGTACTTC. Drawing the rest from reference TRBV15 and TRBJ2-7, the complete variable domain is DAMVIQNPRYQVTQFGKPVTLSCSQTLNHNVMYWYQQKSSQAPKLLFHYYDKDFNNEADTPDNFQSRRPNTSFCFLDIRSPGLGDTAMYLCATSRGADGYEQYFGPGTRLTVT.

Of note for this clone: Mismatch with germline at one junction end may stem from a read error. The gene calls are TRBV7-7 and TRBJ1-6; D not certain. The CDR3 is 13 residues long. Germline CDR1 SSHAT, CDR2 FNYEAQ (reference sequence). CDR3: CASSQDYNSPLHF. The CDR3 nucleotides are TGTGCTAGCAGCCAGGACTATAATTCACCCCTCCACTTT.

This chain joins TRBV9 and TRBJ2-3, with unresolved D. Germline V gene sequence: CDR1 SGDLS, CDR2 YYNGEE. Trimming stripped 1 base from V and 6 bases from J, with 3 bases between. CDR3 length: 11 residues. CDR3: CASSVQDTQYF. As DNA, the CDR3 is TGTGCCAGCAGCGTACAGGATACGCAGTATTTT.

This rearrangement joins TRBV6-5 to TRBJ1-3, with D unresolved. The CDR3 contains 16 residues. The germline V gene has CDR1 MNHEY and CDR2 SVGAGI. V was cut by 1 base and J by 0 bases, with 10 bases left in between. The CDR3 loop is CASSYFASSSGNTIYF. The DNA for the CDR3 is TGTGCCAGCAGTTACTTCGCTTCCAGCTCTGGAAACACCATATATTTT.

The sample holds a few counts of this clone. The genes are TRBV6-5 and TRBJ2-1, with D unclear. Trimming cost V 2 bases and J 8 bases, with 7 bases left between them. The CDR3 spans 12 residues. Germline CDR1 reads MNHEY; CDR2 reads SVGAGI. CDR3 in amino acids: CASSYPTHEQFF. The CDR3 coding sequence is TGTGCCAGCAGTTACCCTACGCATGAGCAGTTCTTC.

CDR3: CASSQGDSGGYSPLHF. The CDR3 region has the DNA TGCGCCAGCAGCCAGGGGGACAGCGGGGGCTATTCACCCCTCCACTTT. The chain recombines TRBV4-1 with TRBJ1-6; 7 bases fit TRBD1. CDR3 length: 16 amino acids. CDR1 and CDR2 (germline): MGHRA, YSYEKL. Germline trimming cut 3 bases from V and 8 bases from J; bases unmatched to any gene: 10.

This chain uses TRBV19 with TRBJ1-1; D call uncertain. Trimming removed 2 bases at V and 1 base at J, with 5 bases between. Germline assignment: CDR1 LNHDA and CDR2 SQIVND (reference sequence). This CDR3 has 13 amino acids. The CDR3 sequence: CASSISGNTEAFF. CDR3 nucleotides: TGTGCCAGTAGTATATCAGGGAACACTGAAGCTTTCTTT.

V usage is TRBV18 and J usage is TRBJ1-2; 11 bases are a match to TRBD1. V gave up 5 bases and J gave up 8 bases; unmatched junction bases: 4. CDR1 and CDR2 (germline): KGHSH, LQKENI. CDR3 length equals 13 residues. CDR3 protein: CASSAGTGGGYTF. In nucleotides, the CDR3 is TGTGCCAGCTCAGCCGGGACAGGGGGAGGCTACACCTTC.

The CDR3 sequence is CASRRAARGKSYEQYF. The CDR3 DNA is TGTGCCAGCAGGCGCGCCGCCAGGGGAAAATCCTACGAGCAGTACTTC. This rearrangement joins TRBV6-4 to TRBJ2-7; D may be TRBD1 (6 bases). Trimming cost V 6 bases and J 1 base, with 19 bases left between them. The length of the CDR3 is 16 residues. CDR1 is MRHNA and CDR2 is SNTAGT in the germline V gene.

The chain is built from TRBV7-6 and TRBJ1-6; 7 positions agree with TRBD1. The CDR3 totals 15 residues. V dropped 4 bases and J dropped 6; count of bases not matched to a gene: 6. The germline CDR1 and CDR2 sequences are SGHVS and FNYEAQ. The CDR3 sequence: CASSSGQVPNSPLHF. Here the CDR3 DNA reads TGTGCCAGCAGCTCCGGACAGGTCCCTAATTCACCCCTCCACTTT.

This clone was seen a handful of times. This sequence joins TRBV7-6 and TRBJ2-3; 10 bases align to TRBD2. Losses at the gene ends were 5 bases for V and 5 bases for J; bases not matched to a gene: 7. The CDR3 runs 15 residues. Germline loops: CDR1 SGHVS, CDR2 FNYEAQ. DNA for the CDR3: TGTGCCAGCAGCGTTGGGGCTAGCGGGAGAGATACGCAGTATTTT. Translated: CASSVGASGRDTQYF.

The V gene is TRBV4-1, the J gene TRBJ2-7; 8 bases align to TRBD2. V lost 0 bases and J lost 4; bases outside the gene matches: 5. Germline V gene lookup returns CDR1 MGHRA and CDR2 YSYEKL. The CDR3 extends over 15 amino acids. CDR3 nucleotides: TGCGCCAGCAGCCAAGAGAGCGGGAGTCAATACGAGCAGTACTTC. Protein product: CASSQESGSQYEQYF.

V is TRBV7-6 and J is TRBJ1-4, with D unclear. Per the germline V gene, CDR1 is SGHVS and CDR2 is FNYEAQ. Trimming shortened V by 3 bases and J by 3 bases, and 14 bases separated the two germline ends. This CDR3 is 16 amino acids long. In DNA form, the CDR3 reads TGTGCCAGCAGCTTCGACCCGGGGAGAGCTAATGAAAAACTGTTTTTT. Translated, it gives CASSFDPGRANEKLFF.